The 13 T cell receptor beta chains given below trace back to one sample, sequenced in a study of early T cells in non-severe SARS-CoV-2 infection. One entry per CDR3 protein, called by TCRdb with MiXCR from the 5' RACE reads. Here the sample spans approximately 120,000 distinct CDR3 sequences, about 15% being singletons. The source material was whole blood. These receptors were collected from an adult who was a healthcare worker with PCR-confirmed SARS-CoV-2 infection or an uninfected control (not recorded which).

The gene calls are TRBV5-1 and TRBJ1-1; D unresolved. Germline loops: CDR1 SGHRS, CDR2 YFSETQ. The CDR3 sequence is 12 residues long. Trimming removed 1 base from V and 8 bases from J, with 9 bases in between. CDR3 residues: CASSLTVREAFF. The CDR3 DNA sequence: TGCGCCAGCAGCTTGACTGTGCGAGAAGCTTTCTTT.

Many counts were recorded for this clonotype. The CDR3 coding sequence is TGTGCCAGCAGCCCGGACAGGGCGGGATATAGCAATCAGCCCCAGCATTTT. Translated: CASSPDRAGYSNQPQHF. The rearrangement links TRBV6-2 or TRBV6-3 to TRBJ1-5; TRBD1 matches 8 bases. Trimming at V came to 6 bases and at J to 0 bases, leaving 10 bases not matched to a gene. The germline V gene encodes CDR1 MNHEY and CDR2 SVGEGT. The CDR3 totals 17 residues.

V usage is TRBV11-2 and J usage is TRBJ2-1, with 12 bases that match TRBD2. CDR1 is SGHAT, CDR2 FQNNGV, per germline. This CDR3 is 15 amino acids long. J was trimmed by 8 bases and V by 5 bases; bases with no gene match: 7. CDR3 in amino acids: CASSLGLAGLDEQFF. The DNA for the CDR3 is TGTGCCAGCAGCCTTGGACTAGCGGGGCTTGATGAGCAGTTCTTC.

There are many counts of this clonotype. CDR3 DNA: TGTGCCACCAGTTGTCAGTCCGGGGGCATCTATGGCTACACCTTC. It encodes CATSCQSGGIYGYTF. J is TRBJ1-2 and V is TRBV24-1; maybe TRBD1 (6 bases). The length of the CDR3 is 15 residues. The ends were cut back, 6 bases at V and 4 bases at J, with 17 bases in the middle. Germline V gene data show CDR1 as KGHDR and CDR2 as SFDVKD.

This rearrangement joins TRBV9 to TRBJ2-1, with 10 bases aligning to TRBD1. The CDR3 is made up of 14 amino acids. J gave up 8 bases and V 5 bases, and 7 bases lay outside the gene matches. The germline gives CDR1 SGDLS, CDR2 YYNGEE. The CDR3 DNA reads TGTGCCAGCAGTGGGACAGGGGTAGGGGATGAGCAGTTCTTC. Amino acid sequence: CASSGTGVGDEQFF.

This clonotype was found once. This chain's CDR3 is CASSSTAGTGDTEAFF. The CDR3 nucleotides are TGTGCCAGCAGTTCCACGGCCGGGACAGGGGACACTGAAGCTTTCTTT. The genes are TRBV6-2 or TRBV6-3 and TRBJ1-1; 10 bases align to TRBD1. Germline assignment: CDR1 MNHEY and CDR2 SVGEGT. This CDR3 contains 16 residues. The V gene end was trimmed by 4 bases and the J gene end by 3 bases; junction bases not matched to a gene: 8.

The CDR3 reads CAISESMTSGIADTQYF. The CDR3 bases are TGTGCCATCAGTGAGTCGATGACGAGCGGGATCGCAGATACGCAGTATTTT. The chain joins TRBV10-3 to TRBJ2-3; 7 bases align to TRBD2. Looked up from germline, CDR1 is ENHRY and CDR2 is SYGVKD. V was pared by 0 bases and J by 4 bases, with 10 bases of the junction left unmatched. The CDR3 runs to 17 residues.

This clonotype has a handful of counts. The CDR3 nucleotides are TGTGCCAGCAGCCCAGACAGTCAAAAGACCCAGTACTTC. Translating gives CASSPDSQKTQYF. The chain couples TRBV3-1 to TRBJ2-5; D possibly corresponds to TRBD1 (5 bases). V was pared by 4 bases and J by 6 bases, with 12 bases between. The CDR3 length is 13 residues. Germline CDR1 reads LGHDT; CDR2 reads YNNKEL (reference sequence).

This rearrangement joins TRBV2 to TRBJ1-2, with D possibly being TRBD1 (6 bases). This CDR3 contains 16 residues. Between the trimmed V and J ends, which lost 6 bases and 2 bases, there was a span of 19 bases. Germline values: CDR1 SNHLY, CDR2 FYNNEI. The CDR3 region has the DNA TGTGCCAGCAGCTCCCAAGGGGGAGTGAGGAACTATGGCTACACCTTC. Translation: CASSSQGGVRNYGYTF.

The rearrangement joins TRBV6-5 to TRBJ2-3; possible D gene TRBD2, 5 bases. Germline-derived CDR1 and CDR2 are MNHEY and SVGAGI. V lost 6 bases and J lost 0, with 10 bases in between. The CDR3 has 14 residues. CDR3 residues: CASRLGISTDTQYF. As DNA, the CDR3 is TGTGCCAGCAGACTAGGTATCAGCACAGATACGCAGTATTTT.

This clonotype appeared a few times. The CDR3: CASSIENYRVSGANVLTF. The CDR3 nucleotides read TGTGCCAGTAGTATAGAAAACTACAGGGTGTCTGGGGCCAACGTCCTGACTTTC. The chain carries TRBV19 and TRBJ2-6, with a possible D match to TRBD1 (6 bases). The CDR3 is 18 residues long. Per germline, CDR1 LNHDA and CDR2 SQIVND (reference sequence). V was trimmed by 0 bases and J by 1 base, leaving 13 bases between them. Looking up the rest from reference TRBV19 and TRBJ2-6 gives the full variable domain: DGGITQSPKYLFRKEGQNVTLSCEQNLNHDAMYWYRQDPGQGLRLIYYSQIVNDFQKGDIAEGYSVSREKKESFPLTVTSAQKNPTAFYLCASSIENYRVSGANVLTFGAGSRLTVL.

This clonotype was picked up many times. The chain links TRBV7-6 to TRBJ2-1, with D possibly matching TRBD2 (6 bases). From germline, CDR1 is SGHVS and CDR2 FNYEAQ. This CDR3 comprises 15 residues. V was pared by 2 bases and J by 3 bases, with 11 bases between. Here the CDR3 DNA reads TGTGCCAGCAGCTTATCTAGCGTCCTCTACAATGAGCAGTTCTTC. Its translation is CASSLSSVLYNEQFF.

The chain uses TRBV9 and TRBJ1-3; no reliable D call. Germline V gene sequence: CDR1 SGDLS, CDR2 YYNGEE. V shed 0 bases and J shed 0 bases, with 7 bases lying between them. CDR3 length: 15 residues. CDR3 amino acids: CASSVVASSGNTIYF. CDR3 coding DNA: TGTGCCAGCAGCGTAGTGGCGAGCTCTGGAAACACCATATATTTT.